The T cell receptor (beta chain) under discussion was sequenced for a study of OX40 agonist ivuxolimab in advanced cancers. Libraries were prepared by immunoSEQ multiplex PCR; TCRdb keeps only in-frame clonotypes and omits some of them. The sample holds about 18,000 clones; just over 70% are singletons and the top ten take 15% to 20%. The source of this sequence is an adult with an advanced solid tumor such as melanoma, head and neck, liver or kidney cancer. The specimen was CD4+ or CD8+ T cells sorted from blood, collected in a trial of the OX40 agonist ivuxolimab.

The CDR3 protein is CASSLSATFYEQYF. CDR3 DNA: TGTGCCAGCAGTTTATCCGCCACCTTCTACGAGCAGTACTTC. V usage is TRBV27 and J usage is TRBJ2-7; D is unresolved. Per the germline V gene, CDR1 is MNHEY and CDR2 is SMNVEV (reference sequence). CDR3 length equals 14 residues. Trimming removed 0 bases from V and 3 bases from J, with 9 bases in between.